The present entry profiles one TCR beta chain with its context. Its antigen is still unknown. A single record per CDR3 protein comes from TCRdb applying MiXCR to the reads. The sample includes 830,000 or so distinct CDR3 sequences, approximately 32% of them seen just once. This record comes from a study of T cell repertoires in cytomegalovirus infection. Study results and limitations: Summed public TCR beta family frequency identified CMV carriers bearing the relevant HLA. The study found HLA-C-restricted CMV-specific TCR beta clonotypes dominating the ex vivo response.

Trimming took 2 bases from V and 0 from J; bases not matched to a gene: 10. The CDR3 loop spans 20 amino acids. Germline lookup yields CDR1 SEHNR and CDR2 FQNEAQ (reference sequence). V and J are TRBV7-9 and TRBJ2-1, with TRBD2 matching over 13 bases. Sequences were derived from cultured CD8+ T cells from PBMCs, sampled from culture after CMV antigen stimulation. This clonotype was obtained from a human donor in good health (CMV status not recorded). Some clones in this sample may be carry-over from other donors' samples. This CDR3 reads CASSLTTSGGVYSSYNEQFF. CDR3 sequence (DNA): TGTGCCAGCAGCTTAACCACTAGCGGGGGGGTCTACAGCTCCTACAATGAGCAGTTCTTC.